The 2 T cell receptor beta chains below were found in one sample sequenced in a study of T cells after yellow fever vaccination. TCRdb reprocessed the 5' RACE reads via MiXCR and lists one record per CDR3 protein. The sample gives about 25,000 distinct CDR3 sequences, around 3.4% of which show up once; around 0.98% is in the top ten. The sequences come from PBMCs, either bulk or a sorted T-cell subset (CD4+, CD8+, memory, or dextramer-sorted; not recorded which), collected more than 35 days after the first yellow fever vaccination. The receptors were sampled from a man between 18 and 29 years old who received the YFV17D yellow fever vaccine.

Many counts were recorded for this clonotype. CDR3 protein: CASSLDSLGANRYNEQFF. In nucleotides, the CDR3 is TGTGCCAGCAGCTTGGACTCGCTAGGGGCCAACAGGTACAATGAGCAGTTCTTC. This chain joins TRBV5-4 and TRBJ2-1; tentatively, D is TRBD1 (5 bases). The V end lost 0 bases, the J end lost 4 bases, and 20 bases lay between the germline ends. The CDR3 has 18 amino acids. Per germline, CDR1 SGHNT and CDR2 YYREEE (reference sequence).

Ten or more counts support this clonotype. The chain has TRBV11-3 and TRBJ2-3; 9 positions agree with TRBD1. V dropped 6 bases and J dropped 5; count of bases not matched to a gene: 9. The germline V gene has CDR1 SGHNT and CDR2 YENEEA. The CDR3 is made up of 15 amino acids. The CDR3 protein is CASSSGQGEEDTQYF. The CDR3 coding sequence is TGTGCCAGCAGTTCGGGACAGGGTGAGGAAGATACGCAGTATTTT.